These 2 T cell receptor beta chains were all obtained from the same sample, sequenced in a study of blood T cell repertoires in COVID-19. Measured with immunoSEQ multiplex PCR; TCRdb has only the in-frame clones, and not every one. The profile covers around 100,000 clones, with 89% appearing a single time and roughly 3.6% taken by the ten largest. Sequencing input: peripheral blood. The origin of the receptors is a woman aged 55-69 years with acute or convalescent COVID-19.

This clone has just a few counts. This CDR3 reads CASSLNSQNTEAFF. The CDR3 DNA reads as TGCGCCAGCAGCTTGAACAGCCAGAACACTGAAGCTTTCTTT. The J gene is TRBJ1-1, the V gene TRBV5-1; D ambiguous. The CDR3 runs to 14 residues. The V and J ends lost 1 base and 1 base respectively, with 8 bases between them. Germline lookup yields CDR1 SGHRS and CDR2 YFSETQ.

V and J are TRBV5-5 and TRBJ1-2; D unresolved. V shed 1 base and J shed 2 bases, with 6 bases lying between them. Germline CDR1 SGHKS, CDR2 YYEKEE (reference sequence). The CDR3 covers 13 residues. The CDR3 DNA is TGTGCCAGCAGCTTGTTAACAAACTATGGCTACACCTTC. This translates into CASSLLTNYGYTF.